The T cell receptor (beta chain) under discussion was sequenced for a study of shared clonotypes between healthy human individuals. Points from the study as a whole: Four donors held 4.5% to 5% of naive CD4 clonotypes in common.

The length of the CDR3 is 16 residues. Per the germline V gene, CDR1 is SGHDN and CDR2 is FVKESK. V trimming: 4 bases; J trimming: 5 bases; junction bases outside the gene matches: 6. About this clone itself: Its antigen is unknown.

Sequencing was at deep level. The authors distributed each subset's genomic DNA evenly over several immunoSEQ plates. The DNA input per sorted-subset replicate PCR was around 200 ng, corresponding to some 30,000 T cell genomes. Profiled with immunoSEQ multiplex PCR; TCRdb holds only in-frame clones, not every one. The table lists around 2,000,000 clones, roughly 94% of them singletons. The naive CD8 fraction comprised CD45RO-negative cells positively selected for CCR7 and excluded terminally differentiated effector memory CD45RA+ cells. This chain uses TRBV14 with TRBJ2-5; 14 positions agree with TRBD2. The origin of this receptor is a young man in good health. Sequenced input: naive CD8+ T cells sorted from blood. For the CDR3, the DNA is TGTGCCAGCAGCCTGGGACTAGCGGGGGCTTGGGAGACCCAGTACTTC. Protein: CASSLGLAGAWETQYF.